Listed here is a single T cell receptor beta chain. These data are taken from a study of tumor-infiltrating lymphocytes in primary liver carcinoma. Germline V lookup: CDR1 SGHDT, CDR2 YYEEEE. With 7 bases removed from V and 1 base from J, the gap between germline ends came to 12 bases. The CDR3 has 14 amino acids. The study extracted blood RNA from unsorted whole blood and also extracted germline DNA. TCR beta cDNA was prepared out of roughly 500 ng total RNA by means of a constant-region primer. Researchers made the TCR beta libraries by running three nested multiplex PCR rounds with slightly modified ARM-PCR. The opening two PCR rounds, around 11 cycles each, paired TRBV1-TRBV30 forward primers with a C-beta reverse primer. TCRdb fed the multiplex PCR reads into MiXCR, producing one record per CDR3 protein. The data show about 350,000 distinct CDR3 sequences, with about 65% seen just once and about 6.1% held by the top ten.

The sample consisted of peripheral blood. This chain uses TRBV5-6 with TRBJ1-3; D ambiguous. The TCR was taken from a man between 35 and 55 years old with primary liver carcinoma and hepatitis B virus infection. CDR3 residues: CASSLILSGNTIYF. For the CDR3, the DNA is TGTGCCAGCTCGCTCATTTTATCTGGAAACACCATATATTTT.